The 4 T cell receptor beta chains listed next were all sequenced from one sample in a study of regulatory T cells in long-lasting Graves disease. According to the study, TCR beta libraries were built with iRepertoire HTBI primers and CDR3-region Arm-PCR. Each CDR3 protein is one row after TCRdb ran MiXCR on the multiplex PCR reads. This sample has some 220,000 distinct CDR3 sequences, with roughly 19% found just once. Time point noted: newly diagnosed GD, antithyroid drugs for less than 3 months. PBMC RNA was the source of the TCR library. The sample was also linked to a second study, of T cells in Graves' hyperthyroidism and ophthalmopathy.

Sample: peripheral blood mononuclear cells (PBMCs), taken at new diagnosis, from a patient treated with antithyroid drugs. The receptor source for this set is a woman in her 30s with Graves disease.

This clonotype showed up many times. The chain recombines TRBV27 with TRBJ2-5, with D tentatively TRBD1 or TRBD2 (5 bases each). V lost 4 bases and J 9 bases, leaving 30 bases between the germline ends. This CDR3 is 18 amino acids long. Germline values: CDR1 MNHEY, CDR2 SMNVEV (reference sequence). CDR3 nucleotide sequence: TGTGCCAGCAGTTATAGCTCCTGGGGACGCGGTGGTTCGGAGGCCCAGTACTTC. The encoded protein is CASSYSSWGRGGSEAQYF.

The chain carries TRBV10-2 and TRBJ2-2; no clear D gene. Trimming took off 8 bases at V and 8 bases at J, with 9 bases between the two ends. CDR1 is WSHSY and CDR2 is SAAADI in the germline V gene. The CDR3 sequence is 11 residues long. The CDR3 DNA sequence: TGCGCCAGCCTTAGGAGTGGGGAGCTGTTTTTT. Protein: CASLRSGELFF.

V usage is TRBV9 and J usage is TRBJ1-2; a weak D match, TRBD1 (6 bases). Trimming removed 4 bases at V and 8 bases at J, with 21 bases between. The CDR3 spans 15 residues. CDR1 is SGDLS and CDR2 is YYNGEE in the germline V gene. CDR3 loop: CASSLSGAGKFGYTF. CDR3 bases: TGTGCCAGCAGCCTCTCAGGGGCAGGGAAGTTCGGCTACACCTTC.

This clonotype was seen at least ten times. The genes are TRBV12-3 or TRBV12-4 and TRBJ1-1; 8 bases map to TRBD1. This CDR3 has 14 amino acids. Trimming removed 8 bases from V and 1 base from J; junction bases left unmatched: 6. As DNA, the CDR3 is TGTGCCAGCCGCTTGACAGGGGCGAACACTGAAGCTTTCTTT. Translation: CASRLTGANTEAFF.